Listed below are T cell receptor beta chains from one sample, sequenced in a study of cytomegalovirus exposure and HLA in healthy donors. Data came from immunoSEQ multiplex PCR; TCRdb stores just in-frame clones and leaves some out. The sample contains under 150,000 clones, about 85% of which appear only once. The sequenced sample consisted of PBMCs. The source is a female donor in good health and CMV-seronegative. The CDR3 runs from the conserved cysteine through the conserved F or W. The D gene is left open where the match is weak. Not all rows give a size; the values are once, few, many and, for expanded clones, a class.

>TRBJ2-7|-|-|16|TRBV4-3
CASSQAGGAEIYEQYF
TGCGCCAGCAGCCAAGCTGGTGGAGCGGAGATCTACGAGCAGTACTTC
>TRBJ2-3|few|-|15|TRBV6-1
CASSEWAGFTDTQYF
TGTGCCAGCAGTGAATGGGCAGGGTTCACAGATACGCAGTATTTT
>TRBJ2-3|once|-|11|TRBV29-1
CSVKIGDTQYF
TGCAGCGTAAAGATCGGGGATACGCAGTATTTT
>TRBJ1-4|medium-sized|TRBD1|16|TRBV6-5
CASSYSNRGAYEKLFF
TGTGCCAGCAGTTACTCGAACAGGGGGGCATATGAAAAACTGTTTTTT
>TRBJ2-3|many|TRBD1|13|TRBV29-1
CSVRQGGTDTQYF
TGCAGCGTTAGACAGGGCGGCACAGATACGCAGTATTTT
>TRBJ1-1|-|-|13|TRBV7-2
CASSLEGVTEAFF
TGTGCCAGCAGCTTAGAGGGAGTCACTGAAGCTTTCTTT
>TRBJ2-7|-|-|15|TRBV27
CASSSPEAFHYEQYF
TGTGCCAGCAGTTCCCCCGAGGCGTTTCATTACGAGCAGTACTTC
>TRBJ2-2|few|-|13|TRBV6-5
CASSISSPGELFF
TGTGCCAGCAGTATTAGTTCTCCCGGGGAGCTGTTTTTT
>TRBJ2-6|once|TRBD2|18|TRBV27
CASSPEEAGVSGANVLTF
TGTGCCAGCAGTCCCGAGGAAGCGGGAGTCTCTGGGGCCAACGTCCTGACTTTC
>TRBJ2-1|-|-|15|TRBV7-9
CASSSITGSLDEQFF
TGTGCCAGCAGCTCCATCACAGGGAGTTTAGATGAGCAGTTCTTC
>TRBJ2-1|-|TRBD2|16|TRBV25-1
CASSSLSGNAYNEQFF
TGTGCCAGCAGTTCCCTTAGCGGGAACGCCTACAATGAGCAGTTCTTC
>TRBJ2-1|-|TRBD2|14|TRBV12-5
CASLRGRAYNEQFF
TGTGCTAGTTTGAGAGGGAGGGCCTACAATGAGCAGTTCTTC
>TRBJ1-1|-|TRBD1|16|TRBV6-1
CASSERGQGENTEAFF
TGTGCCAGCAGTGAACGGGGACAGGGGGAGAACACTGAAGCTTTCTTT
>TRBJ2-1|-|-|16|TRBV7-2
CASFTAVSASYNEQFF
TGTGCCAGCTTCACAGCGGTATCGGCCTCCTACAATGAGCAGTTCTTC
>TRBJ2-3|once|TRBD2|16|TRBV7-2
CASSRSSGGSTDTQYF
TGTGCCAGCAGCCGTTCTAGCGGGGGGAGCACAGATACGCAGTATTTT
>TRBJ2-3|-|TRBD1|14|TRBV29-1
CSGTRQGSTDTQYF
TGCAGCGGCACCAGACAGGGCAGCACAGATACGCAGTATTTT
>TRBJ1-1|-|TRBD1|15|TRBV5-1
CASSLDRGMNTEAFF
TGCGCCAGCAGCCTGGACAGGGGGATGAACACTGAAGCTTTCTTT
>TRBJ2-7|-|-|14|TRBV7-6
CASSLFQGSYEQYF
TGTGCCAGCAGCTTATTTCAGGGGTCCTACGAGCAGTACTTC
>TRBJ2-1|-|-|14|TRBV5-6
CASSLGLAYNEQFF
TGTGCCAGCAGCTTGGGACTTGCCTACAATGAGCAGTTCTTC
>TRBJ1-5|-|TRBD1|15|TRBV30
CAWSVNDRDSQPQHF
TGTGCCTGGAGTGTAAATGACAGGGATAGTCAGCCCCAGCATTTT
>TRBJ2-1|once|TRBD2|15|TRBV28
CASSPPSGENNEQFF
TGTGCCAGCAGTCCCCCTAGCGGGGAAAACAATGAGCAGTTCTTC
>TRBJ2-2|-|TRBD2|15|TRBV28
CASSLLAGGTGELFF
TGTGCCAGCAGTTTGCTAGCGGGGGGGACCGGGGAGCTGTTTTTT
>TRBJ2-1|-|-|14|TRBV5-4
CASSLFTGFDEQFF
TGTGCCAGCAGCTTGTTCACAGGCTTCGATGAGCAGTTCTTC
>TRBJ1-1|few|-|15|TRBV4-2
CASSSRAGLNTEAFF
TGTGCCAGCAGCTCCCGTGCGGGGCTAAACACTGAAGCTTTCTTT
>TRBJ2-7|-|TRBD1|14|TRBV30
CAWSRTGWDCEQYF
TGTGCCTGGAGTCGGACAGGGTGGGATTGCGAGCAGTACTTC
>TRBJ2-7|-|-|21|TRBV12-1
CASSFEALGGLAELPLYEQYF
TGTGCCAGCAGCTTTGAGGCGTTGGGGGGACTAGCGGAGCTTCCCCTCTACGAGCAGTACTTC
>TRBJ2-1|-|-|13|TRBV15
CATSRVRGGEQFF
TGTGCCACCAGCAGAGTGAGGGGGGGTGAGCAGTTCTTC
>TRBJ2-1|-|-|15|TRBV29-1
CSVAVAGRVYNEQFF
TGCAGCGTTGCCGTGGCGGGACGTGTTTACAATGAGCAGTTCTTC
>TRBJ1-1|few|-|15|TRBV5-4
CASSSPGTPNTEAFF
TGTGCCAGCAGCTCTCCCGGGACACCAAACACTGAAGCTTTCTTT
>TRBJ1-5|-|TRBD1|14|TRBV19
CASSIGQGNQPQHF
TGTGCCAGTAGTATAGGACAGGGGAATCAGCCCCAGCATTTT
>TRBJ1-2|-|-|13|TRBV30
CAWSVGRGYGYTF
TGTGCCTGGAGTGTAGGCAGAGGCTATGGCTACACCTTC
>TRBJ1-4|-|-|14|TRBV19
CASSMVEHGEKLFF
TGTGCCAGTAGTATGGTGGAGCACGGTGAAAAACTGTTTTTT
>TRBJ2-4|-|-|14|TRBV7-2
CASSTAGSKNIQYF
TGTGCCAGCAGCACCGCGGGCAGCAAAAACATTCAGTACTTC
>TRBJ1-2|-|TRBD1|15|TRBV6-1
CASTVWDRDNYGYTF
TGTGCCAGCACCGTTTGGGACAGGGATAACTATGGCTACACCTTC
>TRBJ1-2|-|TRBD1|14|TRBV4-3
CASSRTGERNGYTF
TGCGCCAGCAGCCGAACAGGGGAGAGGAACGGCTACACCTTC
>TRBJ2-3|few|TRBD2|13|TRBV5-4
CASSLAGGDTQYF
TGTGCCAGCAGCTTGGCGGGGGGGGATACGCAGTATTTT
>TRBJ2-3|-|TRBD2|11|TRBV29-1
CSVGLADTQYF
TGCAGCGTGGGACTAGCGGATACGCAGTATTTT
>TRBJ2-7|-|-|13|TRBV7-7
CASSLAAGYEQYF
TGTGCTAGCAGCTTAGCGGCGGGGTACGAGCAGTACTTC
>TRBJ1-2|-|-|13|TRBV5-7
CASSLVQDYGYTF
TGTGCCAGCAGCTTGGTACAGGATTATGGCTACACCTTC
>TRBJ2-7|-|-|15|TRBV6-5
CASSPGILSPYEQYF
TGTGCCAGCAGTCCCGGGATCCTAAGTCCCTACGAGCAGTACTTC
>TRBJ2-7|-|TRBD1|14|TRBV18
CASSSGTVSHEQYF
TGTGCCAGCTCTTCCGGGACAGTCAGCCACGAGCAGTACTTC
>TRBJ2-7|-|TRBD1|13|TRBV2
CASSEGQSYEQYF
TGTGCCAGCAGTGAGGGACAGTCCTACGAGCAGTACTTC
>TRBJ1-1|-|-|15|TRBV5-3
CARSLYGCGNTEAFF
TGTGCCAGAAGCTTGTATGGGTGCGGGAACACTGAAGCTTTCTTT
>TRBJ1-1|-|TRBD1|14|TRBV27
CASSWDRGGTEAFF
TGTGCCAGCAGTTGGGACAGGGGTGGCACTGAAGCTTTCTTT
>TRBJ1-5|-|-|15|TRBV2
CASSESGARNQPQHF
TGTGCCAGCAGTGAGTCCGGAGCTCGTAATCAGCCCCAGCATTTT
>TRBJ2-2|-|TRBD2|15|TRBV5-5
CASSRRTSRSGELFF
TGTGCCAGCAGTCGCCGGACTAGTCGGTCTGGGGAGCTGTTTTTT
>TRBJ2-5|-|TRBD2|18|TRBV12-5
CASALGVPGLAGEETQYF
TGTGCTAGTGCCCTAGGGGTGCCGGGACTAGCGGGAGAGGAGACCCAGTACTTC
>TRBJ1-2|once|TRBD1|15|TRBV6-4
CASSRESQGDYGYTF
TGTGCCAGCAGCAGAGAAAGCCAGGGGGACTATGGCTACACCTTC
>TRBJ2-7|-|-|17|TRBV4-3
CASSQDRSGLGAYEQYF
TGCGCCAGCAGCCAAGATCGAAGTGGACTGGGTGCCTACGAGCAGTACTTC
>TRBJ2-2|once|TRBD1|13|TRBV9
CASSKTGPGELFF
TGTGCCAGCAGCAAGACAGGGCCCGGGGAGCTGTTTTTT
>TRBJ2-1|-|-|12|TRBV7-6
CASSARGSEQFF
TGTGCCAGCTCAGCTAGAGGGTCTGAGCAGTTCTTC
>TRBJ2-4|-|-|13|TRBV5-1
CASSSEAKNIQYF
TGCGCCAGCAGCTCGGAGGCCAAAAACATTCAGTACTTC
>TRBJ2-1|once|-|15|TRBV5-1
CASRGEAGTYNEQFF
TGCGCCAGCAGGGGGGAGGCGGGAACCTACAATGAGCAGTTCTTC
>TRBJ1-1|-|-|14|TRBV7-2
CASRRQGGRTEAFF
TGTGCCAGCAGGCGGCAGGGAGGGCGGACTGAAGCTTTCTTT
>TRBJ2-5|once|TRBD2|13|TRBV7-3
CASSNGGVETQYF
TGTGCCAGCAGTAACGGGGGGGTGGAGACCCAGTACTTC
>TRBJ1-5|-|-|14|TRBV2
CASSDQQGNQPQHF
TGTGCCAGCAGTGATCAACAGGGCAATCAGCCCCAGCATTTT
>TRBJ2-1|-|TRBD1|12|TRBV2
CASGDRGNEQFF
TGTGCCAGCGGGGACAGGGGTAATGAGCAGTTCTTC
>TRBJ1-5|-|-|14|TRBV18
CASSPEGRNQPQHF
TGTGCCAGCTCACCGGAGGGGCGCAATCAGCCCCAGCATTTT